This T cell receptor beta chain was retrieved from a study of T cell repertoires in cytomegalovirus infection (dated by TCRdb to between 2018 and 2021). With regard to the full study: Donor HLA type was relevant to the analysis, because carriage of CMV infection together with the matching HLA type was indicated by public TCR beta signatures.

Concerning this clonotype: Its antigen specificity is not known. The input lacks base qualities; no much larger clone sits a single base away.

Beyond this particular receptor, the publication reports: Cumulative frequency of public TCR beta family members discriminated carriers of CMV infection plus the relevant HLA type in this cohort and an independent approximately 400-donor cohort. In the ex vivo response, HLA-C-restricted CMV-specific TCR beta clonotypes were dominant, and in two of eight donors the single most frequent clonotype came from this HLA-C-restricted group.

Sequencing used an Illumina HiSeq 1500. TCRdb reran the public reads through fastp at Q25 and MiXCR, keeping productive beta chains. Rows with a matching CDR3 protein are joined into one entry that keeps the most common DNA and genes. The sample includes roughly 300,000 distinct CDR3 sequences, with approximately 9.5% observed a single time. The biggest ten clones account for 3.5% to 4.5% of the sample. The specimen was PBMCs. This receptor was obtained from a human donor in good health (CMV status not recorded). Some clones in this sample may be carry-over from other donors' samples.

Read as DNA, the sequence is TGTGCCAGCAGCCAAGAAGGTCCCACCCATCACGCTTACAATGAGCAGTTCTTC. Translated, this gives CASSQEGPTHHAYNEQFF. Recombination joined TRBV4-2 with TRBJ2-1, with the D gene uncertain. For CDR1 and CDR2, the germline V gene lists LGHNA and YNFKEQ. The germline ends are 19 bases apart after V is trimmed by 0 bases and J by 4 bases. Measured from the cysteine to the phenylalanine, the CDR3 is 18 residues long. The only DNA kept is the CDR3, 54 bases in frame from the first base.